This T cell receptor beta chain was documented in a study of shared clonotypes between healthy human individuals. Data came from immunoSEQ multiplex PCR; TCRdb stores just in-frame clones and leaves some out. Of over a million clones detected, about 75% appear once; the ten largest clones hold approximately 1.5%. This receptor was obtained from a man younger than 35 in good health. The source material was memory CD4+ T cells sorted from blood. Subset reported: CD45RA-negative fraction.

The chain's CDR3 is CASSVGTAYGYTF. CDR3 bases: TGTGCCAGCAGTGTGGGGACAGCCTATGGCTACACCTTC. J is TRBJ1-2 and V is TRBV6-1; 7 bases map to TRBD1. The CDR3 has 13 residues. J was trimmed by 4 bases and V by 4 bases; bases with no gene match: 3. Looked up from germline, CDR1 is MNHNS and CDR2 is SASEGT.